The rows below give T cell receptor beta chains drawn from one sample of a study of T-cell memory formation after mild COVID-19. TCRdb called the 5' RACE reads again in MiXCR, with one record for every CDR3 protein. The table lists about 190,000 distinct CDR3 sequences, around 19% of them singletons, with approximately 2.4% in the top ten. Sequences were obtained from PBMCs or a T cell subset sorted from them (not recorded which). Receptors were obtained from an adult woman who had mild COVID-19 (a few samples of this study predate the infection). Cell type and time point are not known. CDR3s include the opening cysteine and the closing phenylalanine or tryptophan. D genes are given only for firm matches. Clone size appears in some rows only: once, few, many, or a class for an expanded clone.

D gene: -; J gene: TRBJ2-7; V gene: TRBV12-3/TRBV12-4; clone size: -; CDR3 protein: CASSFGQQVYEQYF; CDR3 DNA: TGTGCCAGCAGTTTTGGACAACAGGTCTACGAGCAGTACTTC
D gene: TRBD2; J gene: TRBJ2-7; V gene: TRBV4-2; clone size: -; CDR3 protein: CASSQTSGRASLQYF; CDR3 DNA: TGTGCCAGCAGCCAAACTAGCGGGAGGGCTTCGCTGCAGTACTTC
D gene: TRBD1; J gene: TRBJ1-1; V gene: TRBV24-1; clone size: -; CDR3 protein: CATSGAPRQGGRGTEAFF; CDR3 DNA: TGTGCCACCAGTGGCGCCCCGCGGCAGGGGGGCAGGGGCACTGAAGCTTTCTTT
D gene: -; J gene: TRBJ2-7; V gene: TRBV12-3/TRBV12-4; clone size: few; CDR3 protein: CASSPPVSAEQYF; CDR3 DNA: TGTGCCAGCAGCCCCCCCGTGTCCGCCGAGCAGTACTTC
D gene: -; J gene: TRBJ2-7; V gene: TRBV4-2; clone size: -; CDR3 protein: CASSQVVSGAREQYF; CDR3 DNA: TGTGCCAGCAGCCAAGTTGTTTCAGGGGCTAGGGAGCAGTACTTC
D gene: TRBD1; J gene: TRBJ2-5; V gene: TRBV2; clone size: -; CDR3 protein: CASSHARDRGRETQYF; CDR3 DNA: TGTGCCAGCAGTCATGCGCGGGACAGGGGGCGAGAGACCCAGTACTTC
D gene: -; J gene: TRBJ2-1; V gene: TRBV6-5; clone size: -; CDR3 protein: CASRNRWNEQFF; CDR3 DNA: TGTGCCAGCAGAAACCGTTGGAATGAGCAGTTCTTC
D gene: TRBD2; J gene: TRBJ2-5; V gene: TRBV12-3/TRBV12-4; clone size: -; CDR3 protein: CASSPFGGQETQYF; CDR3 DNA: TGTGCCAGCAGTCCCTTCGGGGGGCAAGAGACCCAGTACTTC
D gene: TRBD2; J gene: TRBJ2-3; V gene: TRBV6-2/TRBV6-3; clone size: -; CDR3 protein: CASRPSGGSDTQYF; CDR3 DNA: TGTGCCAGCAGGCCCTCGGGCGGGAGCGATACGCAGTATTTT
D gene: -; J gene: TRBJ1-5; V gene: TRBV7-2; clone size: -; CDR3 protein: CASSLGDKGSNQPQHF; CDR3 DNA: TGTGCCAGCAGCTTAGGGGACAAGGGAAGCAATCAGCCCCAGCATTTT
D gene: -; J gene: TRBJ2-1; V gene: TRBV24-1; clone size: many; CDR3 protein: CATSPGTVIYNEQFF; CDR3 DNA: TGTGCCACCAGTCCCGGGACTGTAATCTACAATGAGCAGTTCTTC
D gene: -; J gene: TRBJ1-1; V gene: TRBV29-1; clone size: few; CDR3 protein: CSVRGNTEAFF; CDR3 DNA: TGCAGCGTCAGGGGGAACACTGAAGCTTTCTTT
D gene: -; J gene: TRBJ1-5; V gene: TRBV6-2/TRBV6-3; clone size: -; CDR3 protein: CASSVGYNNQPQHF; CDR3 DNA: TGTGCCAGCTCCGTGGGGTATAACAATCAGCCCCAGCATTTT
D gene: -; J gene: TRBJ2-2; V gene: TRBV29-1; clone size: few; CDR3 protein: CSVVGTPNTGELFF; CDR3 DNA: TGCAGCGTTGTCGGGACTCCGAACACCGGGGAGCTGTTTTTT
D gene: TRBD1; J gene: TRBJ1-6; V gene: TRBV5-6; clone size: few; CDR3 protein: CASSFTGGGNSPLHF; CDR3 DNA: TGTGCCAGCAGCTTTACAGGGGGGGGTAATTCACCCCTCCACTTT
D gene: -; J gene: TRBJ1-5; V gene: TRBV12-3/TRBV12-4; clone size: -; CDR3 protein: CASSAGTGNQPQHF; CDR3 DNA: TGTGCCAGCAGCGCCGGGACTGGCAATCAGCCCCAGCATTTT
D gene: TRBD1; J gene: TRBJ1-4; V gene: TRBV2; clone size: -; CDR3 protein: CASSIGQGVKLFF; CDR3 DNA: TGTGCCAGCAGCATAGGACAGGGCGTTAAACTGTTTTTT
D gene: -; J gene: TRBJ1-2; V gene: TRBV20-1; clone size: -; CDR3 protein: CSASTLGYGYTF; CDR3 DNA: TGCAGTGCTAGCACGCTGGGCTATGGCTACACCTTC
D gene: TRBD2; J gene: TRBJ2-5; V gene: TRBV27; clone size: -; CDR3 protein: CASRPSSGKGQETQYF; CDR3 DNA: TGTGCCAGCAGGCCCTCTAGCGGGAAAGGGCAAGAGACCCAGTACTTC
D gene: -; J gene: TRBJ2-5; V gene: TRBV7-6; clone size: few; CDR3 protein: CASSWGPGGYQETQYF; CDR3 DNA: TGTGCCAGCAGCTGGGGGCCAGGAGGGTACCAAGAGACCCAGTACTTC
D gene: -; J gene: TRBJ2-7; V gene: TRBV19; clone size: many; CDR3 protein: CASSILPGEYEQYF; CDR3 DNA: TGTGCCAGTAGTATATTGCCAGGGGAATACGAGCAGTACTTC
D gene: TRBD1; J gene: TRBJ1-2; V gene: TRBV12-3/TRBV12-4; clone size: -; CDR3 protein: CASSGGTGGRSKGYTF; CDR3 DNA: TGTGCCAGCAGTGGGGGGACAGGGGGCAGGTCCAAAGGCTACACCTTC
D gene: TRBD1; J gene: TRBJ2-1; V gene: TRBV6-5; clone size: -; CDR3 protein: CASSWTGQGSYNEQFF; CDR3 DNA: TGTGCCAGCAGTTGGACAGGGCAGGGCTCCTACAATGAGCAGTTCTTC
D gene: -; J gene: TRBJ2-7; V gene: TRBV6-5; clone size: few; CDR3 protein: CASRLTRNANLAEQYF; CDR3 DNA: TGTGCCAGCAGGCTGACTAGGAATGCTAATTTAGCCGAGCAGTACTTC
D gene: -; J gene: TRBJ1-3; V gene: TRBV7-6; clone size: few; CDR3 protein: CASSSLQRPSGNTIYF; CDR3 DNA: TGTGCCAGCAGCTCACTACAGAGACCCTCTGGAAACACCATATATTTT
D gene: TRBD2; J gene: TRBJ2-3; V gene: TRBV4-3; clone size: -; CDR3 protein: CASSQDLAGTDTQYF; CDR3 DNA: TGCGCCAGCAGCCAAGATCTAGCGGGAACCGATACGCAGTATTTT
D gene: -; J gene: TRBJ1-1; V gene: TRBV3-1; clone size: -; CDR3 protein: CASSRNRANTEAFF; CDR3 DNA: TGTGCCAGCAGCCGAAACAGGGCGAACACTGAAGCTTTCTTT
D gene: -; J gene: TRBJ1-2; V gene: TRBV6-5; clone size: -; CDR3 protein: CASSYSPSATYGYTF; CDR3 DNA: TGTGCCAGCAGTTACTCCCCCTCAGCTACCTATGGCTACACCTTC